This T cell receptor (beta chain) was documented in a study of identical twins. Points from the study as a whole: Cord blood beta clonotypes that were abundant carried fewer insertions, and memory repertoires showed no such trend.

MiXCR, applied by TCRdb to the 5' RACE reads, yields one record per CDR3 protein. Counted here are roughly 480,000 distinct CDR3 sequences, 24% occurring once; the ten biggest clones make up about 2.7%. CDR1 is SNHLY and CDR2 is FYNNEI in the germline V gene. Trimming removed 7 bases at V and 6 bases at J, with 15 bases between. This CDR3 has 13 residues. This clonotype came up a few times. The antigen remains undetermined. These same data were also listed under a study on T cells expressing NK-cell markers. As that report states: Sorting of alpha-beta TCR T cells alone was achieved in several experiments with an anti-gamma-delta TCR antibody. The dominant NKG2C+ clonotypes represented about 1.0-7.0% of CD8+ T cells in five or six donors.

The receptor's source is a woman aged 18-30 years in good health. Sequenced sample: CD4+ T cells sorted from blood. The chain links TRBV2 to TRBJ1-1; no firm D call. The CDR3, as DNA: TGTGCCAGCAATCTACTTCTAGAGTCTGAAGCTTTCTTT. It specifies CASNLLLESEAFF.